The 27 T cell receptor beta chains below were found in one sample sequenced in a study of graft-versus-host responses after intestinal transplantation (dated by TCRdb to the early 2020s). Dithiothreitol, EDTA incubations and collagenase D digestion were used to isolate intraepithelial and lamina propria lymphocytes from graft specimens. Library method: the immunoSEQ multiplex PCR assay. The source is immuneACCESS, and TCRdb retained only in-frame sequences with V and J called. Part of the clones is not carried over; for the studies checked, unresolved V genes explain less than half of this, and the remainder is unexplained. A total of some 5,600 clones appear in this sample, approximately 76% of them only once. Around 6.5% of the sample is held by the ten biggest clonotypes. The sample was ileum tissue, taken less than 240 days after intestinal transplant. Every receptor here comes from a human patient who received an intestinal transplant, so some T cells may come from the graft donor.

CDR3 sequence: CASSVGGGAKTEAFF. CDR3 nucleotides: TGTGCCAGCAGCGTAGGCGGGGGGGCAAAGACTGAAGCTTTCTTT. The chain employs TRBV9 and TRBJ1-1; maybe TRBD1 (6 bases). Germline assignment: CDR1 SGDLS and CDR2 YYNGEE. This CDR3 comprises 15 residues. V was pared by 0 bases and J by 5 bases, with 14 bases between.

The rearrangement uses TRBV7-2 and TRBJ1-5; possibly TRBD1 for D (6 bases). V was cut by 1 base and J by 0 bases, with 10 bases left in between. Per the germline V gene, CDR1 is SGHTA and CDR2 is FQGNSA. The length of the CDR3 is 16 residues. The CDR3 protein is CASSLDRAYSNQPQHF. CDR3 DNA: TGTGCCAGCAGCTTAGACAGGGCATATAGCAATCAGCCCCAGCATTTT.

The chain joins TRBV7-1 to TRBJ1-5; tentatively, D is TRBD1 (5 bases). TRBV7-1 is an open reading frame whose function is uncertain. V was cut by 4 bases and J by 1 base, with 11 bases left in between. The CDR3 has 15 amino acids. CDR3 amino acids: CASSLTDSSNQPQHF. The CDR3 DNA follows: TGTGCCAGCAGCTTAACTGACAGCAGCAATCAGCCCCAGCATTTT.

This clone was seen a few times. The chain joins TRBV10-3 to TRBJ2-7; D possibly corresponds to TRBD1 (5 bases). The CDR3 sequence is 14 residues long. Germline V gene lookup returns CDR1 ENHRY and CDR2 SYGVKD. Between the trimmed V and J ends, which lost 4 bases and 1 base, there was a span of 11 bases. In nucleotides, the CDR3 is TGTGCCATCAGTGGGACACAAGGGTCCTACGAGCAGTACTTC. This translates into CAISGTQGSYEQYF.

This chain uses TRBV11-3 with TRBJ2-3; D gene ambiguous. CDR1 is SGHNT and CDR2 is YENEEA in the germline V gene. This CDR3 comprises 13 residues. The ends were cut back, 5 bases at V and 4 bases at J, with 10 bases in the middle. The CDR3 DNA sequence: TGTGCCAGCAGCCTCGGACCCCCAGATACGCAGTATTTT. This codes for CASSLGPPDTQYF.

This clone was seen only a few times. The chain combines TRBV28 with TRBJ2-7, with D perhaps TRBD1 (7 bases). CDR1 is MDHEN, CDR2 SYDVKM, per germline. V lost 8 bases and J lost 2, with 10 bases in between. The CDR3 loop spans 12 amino acids. The CDR3 DNA sequence: TGTGCCAGCGCGGGACAGACCTACGAGCAGTACTTC. It specifies CASAGQTYEQYF. Full variable domain (missing parts from reference TRBV28 and TRBJ2-7): DVKVTQSSRYLVKRTGEKVFLECVQDMDHENMFWYRQDPGLGLRLIYFSYDVKMKEKGDIPEGYSVSREKKERFSLILESASTNQTSMYLCASAGQTYEQYFGPGTRLTVT.

This rearrangement joins TRBV10-1 to TRBJ1-2, with 10 bases matching TRBD1. The CDR3 consists of 17 residues. V gave up 0 bases and J gave up 8 bases; unmatched junction bases: 12. Germline V gene lookup returns CDR1 WNHNN and CDR2 SYGVQD (reference sequence). The CDR3 spells CASSESTRTGGKWGYTF. The CDR3 DNA is TGCGCCAGCAGTGAGTCGACCCGGACAGGGGGGAAATGGGGCTACACCTTC.

The chain employs TRBV18 and TRBJ2-7; D might be TRBD1 (5 bases). Between the trimmed V and J ends, which lost 2 bases and 0 bases, there was a span of 5 bases. Germline lookup yields CDR1 KGHSH and CDR2 LQKENI. The CDR3 contains 13 residues. In DNA form, the CDR3 reads TGTGCCAGCTCACCAGGGGCCTCCTACGAGCAGTACTTC. It is translated as CASSPGASYEQYF.

V usage is TRBV5-5 and J usage is TRBJ2-1, with a possible D match to TRBD1 (7 bases). CDR1 is SGHKS and CDR2 is YYEKEE in the germline V gene (reference sequence). CDR3 size: 15 residues. V was pared by 4 bases and J by 4 bases, with 15 bases between. CDR3 bases: TGTGCCAGCAGCCCGCGGGACAGAACGTACAATGAGCAGTTCTTC. Its translation: CASSPRDRTYNEQFF.

CDR3 sequence (DNA): TGTGCCAGCAGCGGGTCGACAGGGGCCCTTGGCTATGGCTACACCTTC. Encoded protein: CASSGSTGALGYGYTF. The genes are TRBV7-8 and TRBJ1-2; 8 bases fit TRBD1. Germline CDR1 is SGHVS and CDR2 is FQNEAQ. The CDR3 has 16 residues. V shed 5 bases, J shed 4 bases, and the junction held 12 bases outside the gene matches.

The chain uses TRBV28 and TRBJ2-5, with D possibly TRBD2 on 6 matching bases. V gave up 11 bases and J gave up 2 bases, with 27 bases separating them. Germline V CDR1 and CDR2: MDHEN, SYDVKM. This CDR3 comprises 17 residues. The CDR3 DNA reads as TGTGCCGGCCTGGGGCCCAAAAGGAGGGCAGGTCAAGAGACCCAGTACTTC. It translates to CAGLGPKRRAGQETQYF.

This clone was seen only a few times. This sequence joins TRBV28 and TRBJ2-6, with D possibly being TRBD1 or TRBD2 (6 bases each). Germline loops: CDR1 MDHEN, CDR2 SYDVKM. The CDR3 runs to 18 residues. V was clipped by 7 bases and J by 1 base, with 20 bases between them. CDR3 in amino acids: CASIPGGGFFSGANVLTF. The CDR3 DNA follows: TGTGCCAGCATTCCAGGAGGGGGGTTTTTTTCTGGGGCCAACGTCCTGACTTTC.

The chain uses TRBV30 and TRBJ1-3; weak D call: TRBD1 (5 bases). The CDR3 is 16 amino acids. Germline V gene data show CDR1 as GTSNPN and CDR2 as SVGIG (reference sequence). V was pared by 5 bases and J by 0 bases, with 17 bases between. The chain's CDR3 is CAWVPRDASSGNTIYF. The DNA of the CDR3 is TGTGCCTGGGTTCCTCGGGACGCGAGCTCTGGAAACACCATATATTTT.

V and J are TRBV7-1 and TRBJ1-5; no clear D. TRBV7-1 carries the ORF label, with uncertain function. The V end lost 5 bases, the J end lost 0 bases, and 11 bases lay between the germline ends. This CDR3 region has 15 residues. The CDR3 region is CASSLEDGSNQPQHF. The CDR3 nucleotides are TGTGCCAGCAGCCTAGAGGACGGTAGCAATCAGCCCCAGCATTTT.

The chain recombines TRBV7-9 with TRBJ2-2, with D perhaps being TRBD1 or TRBD2 (5 bases each). Germline CDR1 and CDR2: SEHNR and FQNEAQ (reference sequence). The CDR3 contains 16 residues. V was pared by 6 bases and J by 4 bases, with 18 bases between. The CDR3 region has the DNA TGTGCCAGCAGTCCCGGGTCAGGGAGAAGCACCGGGGAGCTGTTTTTT. It translates to CASSPGSGRSTGELFF.

This chain links TRBV11-2 with TRBJ1-3, with D uncertain. V was shortened by 5 bases and J by 0 bases, with 5 bases between the two germline ends. The germline gives CDR1 SGHAT, CDR2 FQNNGV. The CDR3 has 13 residues. The CDR3 region has the DNA TGTGCCAGCAGCCGCTACTCTGGAAACACCATATATTTT. Residues: CASSRYSGNTIYF.

J is TRBJ2-2 and V is TRBV6-5; D not resolved. Germline assignment: CDR1 MNHEY and CDR2 SVGAGI. The V end was cut by 7 bases, the J end by 0 bases, with 12 bases between. The CDR3 runs 15 residues. The CDR3 region is CASTQEQPNTGELFF. The CDR3 DNA follows: TGTGCCAGCACCCAGGAACAGCCGAACACCGGGGAGCTGTTTTTT.

The V and J genes are TRBV30 and TRBJ1-2; possible D gene TRBD1, 6 bases. V lost 4 bases to trimming and J lost 4 bases, with 16 bases between them. The germline V gene has CDR1 GTSNPN and CDR2 SVGIG (reference sequence). The CDR3 contains 14 residues. The CDR3, as DNA: TGTGCCTGGACCATTTCAACAGGGTTCTATGGCTACACCTTC. Translating it yields CAWTISTGFYGYTF. The complete variable domain, with remaining parts taken from reference TRBV30 and TRBJ1-2, reads SQTIHQWPATLVQPVGSPLSLECTVEGTSNPNLYWYRQAAGRGLQLLFYSVGIGQISSEVPQNLSASRPQDRQFILSSKKLLLSDSGFYLCAWTISTGFYGYTFGSGTRLTVV.

This clone was detected only a few times. V and J are TRBV19 and TRBJ2-2, with D perhaps being TRBD1 or TRBD2 (5 bases each). The V gene lost 3 bases and the J gene lost 6 bases, with 14 bases spanning the gap. CDR1 and CDR2 from the germline V gene are LNHDA and SQIVND (reference sequence). CDR3 length: 15 amino acids. Written as DNA, the CDR3 is TGTGCCAGTAGTATCGGTGTGGGGGTGGCCGGGGAGCTGTTTTTT. This codes for CASSIGVGVAGELFF.

This clone was picked up one time. The gene calls are TRBV5-5 and TRBJ2-5; no clear D. Germline lookup yields CDR1 SGHKS and CDR2 YYEKEE (reference sequence). V was shortened by 4 bases and J by 5 bases, with 12 bases between the two germline ends. The CDR3 is made up of 13 amino acids. CDR3 in DNA: TGTGCCAGCAGCCCAGAGCTCCGGGAGACCCAGTACTTC. Its translation: CASSPELRETQYF.

A remark on this clone: This sample includes further DNA sequences coding for the same CDR3. This rearrangement joins TRBV6-5 to TRBJ2-1; 8 bases map to TRBD2. Germline V gives CDR1 MNHEY, CDR2 SVGAGI. The CDR3 contains 15 residues. V was pared by 5 bases and J by 5 bases, with 8 bases of the junction left unmatched. The CDR3 loop reads CASSPSGGPNNEQFF. CDR3 DNA: TGTGCCAGCAGTCCGAGCGGGGGCCCCAACAATGAGCAGTTCTTC.

A note on this clone: The junction and the germline gene differ at one end; a read error may be behind it. The chain employs TRBV11-3 and TRBJ1-2, with a tentative D call TRBD1 (5 bases). Looked up from germline, CDR1 is SGHNT and CDR2 is YENEEA. This CDR3 is built from 13 residues. In DNA form, the CDR3 reads TGTGCCAGCAGCGCTATAGGGACCCCCGTCCTCCTCTTC. Translating it yields CASSAIGTPVLLF. Filled out from reference TRBV11-3 and TRBJ1-2, the complete variable domain reads EAGVVQSPRYKIIEKKQPVAFWCNPISGHNTLYWYLQNLGQGPELLIRYENEEAVDDSQLPKDRFSAERLKGVDSTLKIQPAELGDSAVYLCASSAIGTPVLLFGSGTRLTVV.

This sequence joins TRBV7-8 and TRBJ1-6; D unresolved. The CDR3 is 17 residues long. Germline assignment: CDR1 SGHVS and CDR2 FQNEAQ. The ends were cut back, 5 bases at V and 4 bases at J, with 18 bases in the middle. CDR3 sequence reads: CASSVDLQRTYNSPLHF. The CDR3 region has the DNA TGTGCCAGCAGCGTCGACCTACAGAGGACTTATAATTCACCCCTCCACTTT.

The chain joins TRBV9 to TRBJ2-3, with D unresolved. CDR1 and CDR2 from the germline V gene are SGDLS and YYNGEE. With 5 bases removed from V and 2 bases from J, the gap between germline ends came to 12 bases. This CDR3 has 14 amino acids. The CDR3 DNA is TGTGCCAGCAGTGAGAGGTCCTACACAGATACGCAGTATTTT. This gives the protein CASSERSYTDTQYF.

The chain recombines TRBV25-1 with TRBJ1-2, with D possibly matching TRBD1 (6 bases). Germline CDR1 is MGHDK and CDR2 is SYGVNS. Trimming stripped 5 bases from V and 6 bases from J, with 13 bases between. This CDR3 comprises 13 residues. For the CDR3, the DNA is TGTGCCAGCAGTAACGAAGGGGGGAATGGCTACACCTTC. Its translation: CASSNEGGNGYTF.

This chain joins TRBV9 and TRBJ2-3; TRBD2 agrees at 11 bases. The length of the CDR3 is 15 residues. CDR1 and CDR2 (germline): SGDLS, YYNGEE. V shed 5 bases and J 4 bases; nucleotides not matched to a gene: 6. The CDR3 DNA sequence: TGTGCCAGCAGGGGACTAGCGGAAAGCCCAGATACGCAGTATTTT. It is translated as CASRGLAESPDTQYF.

The chain has TRBV5-6 and TRBJ1-3, with a weak D call TRBD1 (5 bases). CDR1 and CDR2 (germline): SGHDT, YYEEEE. V was clipped by 3 bases and J by 3 bases, with 13 bases between them. The CDR3 is 15 amino acids. The CDR3 DNA is TGTGCCAGCAGCTCGACCAGGGTCGGTGGAAACACCATATATTTT. This translates into CASSSTRVGGNTIYF.